This TCR beta chain appears in the sequencing data of a study of T cells in Graves' hyperthyroidism and ophthalmopathy. Study-level background: Blood was drawn when the patient was first diagnosed and still untreated.

The source material, RNA transcripts, was used to amplify TCR beta CDR3 regions. Carried out on the TCR CDR3, a first-round RT-PCR used the HTBI primer set. One entry per CDR3 protein, called by TCRdb with MiXCR from the multiplex PCR reads. The table has 400,000 to 550,000 distinct CDR3 sequences, roughly a quarter seen once. J lost 3 bases, V lost 5 bases, and 9 bases had no gene match. This CDR3 comprises 16 residues. CDR1 is SGHAT and CDR2 is FQNNGV in the germline V gene. Thyroid ultrasound and orbital computed tomography, with clinical symptoms and serum thyroxine and TRAb, informed diagnoses. The sample holds a few counts of this clonotype.

The V and J genes are TRBV11-2 and TRBJ1-5; TRBD1 agrees at 8 bases. This clonotype was sampled from a woman aged 25 to 45 with Graves' ophthalmopathy. Sequencing was done on a sample of blood. The CDR3 loop reads CASSTRQGSDNQPQHF. Here the CDR3 DNA reads TGTGCCAGCAGCACCCGACAGGGGTCGGACAATCAGCCCCAGCATTTT.